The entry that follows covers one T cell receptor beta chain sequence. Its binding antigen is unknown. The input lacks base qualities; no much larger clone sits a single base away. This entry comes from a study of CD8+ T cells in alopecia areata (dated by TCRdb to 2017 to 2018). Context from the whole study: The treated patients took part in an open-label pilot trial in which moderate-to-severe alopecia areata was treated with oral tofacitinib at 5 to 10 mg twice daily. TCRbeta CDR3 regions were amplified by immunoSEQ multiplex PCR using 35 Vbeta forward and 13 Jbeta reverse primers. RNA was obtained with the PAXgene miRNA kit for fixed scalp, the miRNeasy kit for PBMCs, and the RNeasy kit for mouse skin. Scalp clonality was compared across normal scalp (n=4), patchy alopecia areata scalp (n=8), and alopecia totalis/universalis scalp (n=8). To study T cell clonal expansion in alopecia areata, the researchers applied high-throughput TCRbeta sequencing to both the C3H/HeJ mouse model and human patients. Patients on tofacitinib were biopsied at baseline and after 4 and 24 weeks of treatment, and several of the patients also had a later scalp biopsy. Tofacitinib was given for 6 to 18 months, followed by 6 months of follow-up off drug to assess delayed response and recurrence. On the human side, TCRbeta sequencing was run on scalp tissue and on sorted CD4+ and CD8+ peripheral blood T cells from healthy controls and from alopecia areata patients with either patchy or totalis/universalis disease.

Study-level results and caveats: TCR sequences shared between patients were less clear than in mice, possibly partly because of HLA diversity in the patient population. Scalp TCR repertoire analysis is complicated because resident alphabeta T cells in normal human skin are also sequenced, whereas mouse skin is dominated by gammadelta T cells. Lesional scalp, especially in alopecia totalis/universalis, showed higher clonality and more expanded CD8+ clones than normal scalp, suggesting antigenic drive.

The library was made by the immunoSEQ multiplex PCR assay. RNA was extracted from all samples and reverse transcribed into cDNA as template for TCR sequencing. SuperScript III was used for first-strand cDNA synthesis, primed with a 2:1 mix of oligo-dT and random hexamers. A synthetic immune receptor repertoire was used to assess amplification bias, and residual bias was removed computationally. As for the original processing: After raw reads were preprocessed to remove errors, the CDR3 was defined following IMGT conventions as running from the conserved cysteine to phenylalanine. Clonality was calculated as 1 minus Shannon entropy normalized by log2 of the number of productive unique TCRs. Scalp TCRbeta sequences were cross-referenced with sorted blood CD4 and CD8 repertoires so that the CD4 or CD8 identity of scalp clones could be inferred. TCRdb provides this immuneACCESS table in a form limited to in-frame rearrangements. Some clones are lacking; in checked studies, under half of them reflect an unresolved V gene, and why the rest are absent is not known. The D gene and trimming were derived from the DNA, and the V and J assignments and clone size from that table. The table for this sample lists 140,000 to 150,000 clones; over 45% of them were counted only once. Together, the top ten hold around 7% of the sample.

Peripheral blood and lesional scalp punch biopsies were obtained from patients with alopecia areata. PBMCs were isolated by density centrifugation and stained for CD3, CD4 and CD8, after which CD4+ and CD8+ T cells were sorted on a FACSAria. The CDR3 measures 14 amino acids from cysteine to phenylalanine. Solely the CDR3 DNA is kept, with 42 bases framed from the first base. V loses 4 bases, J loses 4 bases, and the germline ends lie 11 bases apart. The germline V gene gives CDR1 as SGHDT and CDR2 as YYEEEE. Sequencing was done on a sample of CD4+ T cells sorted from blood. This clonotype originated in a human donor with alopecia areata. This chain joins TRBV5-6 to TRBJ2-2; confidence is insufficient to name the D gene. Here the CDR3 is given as CASSPPSSTGELFF. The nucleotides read TGTGCCAGCAGCCCGCCGTCGAGCACCGGGGAGCTGTTTTTT.